This T cell receptor beta chain was sequenced in a study of persistence of HIV-infected CD4 T cells. Note on this clone: Its cognate antigen is unknown.

With V trimmed by 2 bases and J by 9 bases, 12 bases remained unmatched. This CDR3 is 16 amino acids long. The germline CDR1 and CDR2 sequences are PRHDT and FYEKMQ (reference sequence). Lysates of CMV-infected fibroblasts at around 9.1 ug/mL stimulated these cells. Sorting of responding CD4+ T cells relied on upregulated CD40 ligand together with CD69. The immunoSEQ assay was version 4, run in survey mode. Profiled with immunoSEQ multiplex PCR; TCRdb holds only in-frame clones, not every one. This table holds roughly 20,000 clones, approximately 80% found once. The sequence came from an adult man with HIV who was CMV-seropositive. The sample here was CD4+ T cells sorted from PBMCs after approximately 18-hour stimulation, taken from a patient who received antiretroviral therapy. The rearrangement uses TRBV13 and TRBJ2-1, with TRBD2 matching 8 bases. The CDR3 DNA reads TGTGCCAGCAGCTTAAAGAGCGGGGGCTGGGTCGGTGAGCAGTTCTTC. Protein sequence: CASSLKSGGWVGEQFF.